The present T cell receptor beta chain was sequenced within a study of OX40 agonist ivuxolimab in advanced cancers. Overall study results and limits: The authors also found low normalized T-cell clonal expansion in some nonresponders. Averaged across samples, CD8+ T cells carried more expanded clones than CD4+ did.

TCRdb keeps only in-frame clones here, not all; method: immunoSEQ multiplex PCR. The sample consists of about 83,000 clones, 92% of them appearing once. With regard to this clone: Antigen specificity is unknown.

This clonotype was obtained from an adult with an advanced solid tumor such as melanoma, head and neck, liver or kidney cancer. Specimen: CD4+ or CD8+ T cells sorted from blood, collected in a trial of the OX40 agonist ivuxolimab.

The CDR3: CASSIVGVSDIQYF. Here the CDR3 DNA reads TGTGCCAGCAGTATAGTCGGGGTTTCGGACATTCAGTACTTC. The genes are TRBV13 and TRBJ2-4, with a possible D match to TRBD2 (5 bases). The CDR3 contains 14 residues. Per germline, CDR1 PRHDT and CDR2 FYEKMQ (reference sequence). V dropped 6 bases and J dropped 8 bases, with 17 bases sitting between them.